The table lists the clone carrying this T cell receptor beta chain with a few counts. TCRdb ran MiXCR on the RT-PCR reads and lists one entry per CDR3 protein. The profile shows almost 700,000 distinct CDR3 sequences, 14% of them singletons. This TCR derives from a female donor in good health, serving as a healthy control. Sequencing input: memory CD4+ T cells from blood.

The CDR3 loop reads CAWSASGDKQFF. The CDR3 DNA reads TGTGCCTGGAGTGCATCCGGGGATAAGCAGTTCTTC. V and J are TRBV30 and TRBJ2-1; weak D call: TRBD2 (5 bases). Germline V CDR1 and CDR2: GTSNPN, SVGIG (reference sequence). Trimming stripped 1 base from V and 11 bases from J, with 12 bases between. This CDR3 contains 12 residues. The full variable domain, with the rest looked up from reference TRBV30 and TRBJ2-1, is SQTIHQWPATLVQPVGSPLSLECTVEGTSNPNLYWYRQAAGRGLQLLFYSVGIGQISSEVPQNLSASRPQDRQFILSSKKLLLSDSGFYLCAWSASGDKQFFGPGTRLTVL.